The 27 T cell receptor beta chains below were found in one sample sequenced in a study of blood T cells in healthy people across ages. The authors ran a second PCR of about 7 to 12 cycles using a sample-barcoded 5' primer and a J-beta primer mix. TCRdb called the 5' RACE reads again in MiXCR, with one record for every CDR3 protein. The table shows roughly 900,000 distinct CDR3 sequences, with about 48% occurring only once. The sample taken for sequencing was blood. These receptors were collected from a man aged 25 to 40 in good health.

The chain employs TRBV5-1 and TRBJ2-3; possibly TRBD1 for D (7 bases). CDR3 length equals 15 residues. Germline CDR1 reads SGHRS; CDR2 reads YFSETQ. The V and J ends lost 3 bases and 3 bases respectively, with 14 bases between them. CDR3 residues: CASSSGDRNTDTQYF. DNA for the CDR3: TGCGCCAGCAGCTCGGGGGACAGAAATACAGATACGCAGTATTTT. Filled out from reference TRBV5-1 and TRBJ2-3, the complete variable domain reads KAGVTQTPRYLIKTRGQQVTLSCSPISGHRSVSWYQQTPGQGLQFLFEYFSETQRNKGNFPGRFSGRQFSNSRSEMNVSTLELGDSALYLCASSSGDRNTDTQYFGPGTRLTVL.

A word on this clonotype: A junction end diverges from the germline sequence, so it may reflect a read error. The chain recombines TRBV5-1 with TRBJ2-7; D remains ambiguous. From germline, CDR1 is SGHRS and CDR2 YFSETQ. CDR3 length equals 14 residues. The CDR3 DNA reads as TGCGTCAGCAGCTTGAGCCCGGGTGTCCACGAGCAGTACTTC. The encoded protein is CVSSLSPGVHEQYF.

The V and J genes are TRBV20-1 and TRBJ2-7, with 8 bases identical to TRBD1. CDR1 and CDR2 (germline): DFQATT, SNEGSKA (reference sequence). This CDR3 comprises 14 residues. The CDR3 DNA is TGCAGCGCGATGCGTGGACAGGGTCTCTACGAGCAGTACTTC. Translated: CSAMRGQGLYEQYF.

This clonotype was observed once. The J gene is TRBJ1-3, the V gene TRBV4-3; D call uncertain. Trimming removed 0 bases from V and 4 bases from J, with 7 bases in between. In germline, CDR1 is LGHNA, CDR2 YSLEER. This CDR3 contains 14 residues. In DNA, the CDR3 is TGCGCCAGCAGCCAAGAAAACCACGGAAACACCATATATTTT. Amino acid sequence: CASSQENHGNTIYF.

The sample holds a few counts of this clonotype. The genes are TRBV5-1 and TRBJ1-4; tentatively, D is TRBD1 (5 bases). The CDR3 loop spans 17 amino acids. CDR1 and CDR2 from the germline V gene are SGHRS and YFSETQ. V dropped 4 bases and J dropped 0 bases, with 16 bases sitting between them. The CDR3 DNA follows: TGCGCCAGCAGCATCTCGGGACGGGTTGCAACTAATGAAAAACTGTTTTTT. Its translation is CASSISGRVATNEKLFF.

This clonotype occurred a few times. The chain combines TRBV5-1 with TRBJ2-3; no clear D gene. The CDR3 length is 14 residues. Germline CDR1 SGHRS, CDR2 YFSETQ. Trimming removed 4 bases at V and 3 bases at J, with 12 bases between. CDR3 nucleotide sequence: TGCGCCAGCAGCACGGGCAGGCCTACAGATACGCAGTATTTT. It encodes CASSTGRPTDTQYF.

There are a few counts of this clonotype. The genes are TRBV11-2 and TRBJ2-1; D is possibly TRBD2 (5 bases). Germline V CDR1 and CDR2: SGHAT, FQNNGV. Trimming left V 5 bases short and J 8 bases short, with 16 bases between. The CDR3 is 14 amino acids. The CDR3, as DNA: TGTGCCAGCAGCCCGGCGGCGGGCGGATATGAGCAGTTCTTC. Its translation: CASSPAAGGYEQFF.

The V and J genes are TRBV27 and TRBJ2-2; TRBD2 aligns across 12 bases. J lost 10 bases, V lost 5 bases, and 8 bases had no gene match. The CDR3 totals 15 residues. From germline, CDR1 is MNHEY and CDR2 SMNVEV (reference sequence). The CDR3 loop reads CASSRPSGGAEELFF. DNA of the CDR3: TGTGCCAGCAGTCGTCCTAGCGGGGGGGCTGAGGAGCTGTTTTTT.

This clonotype was found many times. This chain joins TRBV7-3 and TRBJ2-3, with D unresolved. The length of the CDR3 is 14 residues. Germline values: CDR1 SGHTA, CDR2 FQGTGA. V lost 4 bases to trimming and J lost 0 bases, with 8 bases between them. In DNA form, the CDR3 reads TGTGCCAGCAGCTCAAGAATAAGCACAGATACGCAGTATTTT. Protein: CASSSRISTDTQYF.

This clonotype was picked up a small number of times. V and J are TRBV11-1 and TRBJ1-1, with TRBD1 matching 7 bases. The germline CDR1 and CDR2 sequences are SGHAT and FQDESV (reference sequence). The junction had 10 bases not matched to a gene; V was cut back by 5 bases and J by 1 base. This CDR3 contains 16 residues. CDR3 sequence reads: CASSRPTGDRNTEAFF. Written as DNA, the CDR3 is TGTGCCAGCAGCCGACCTACAGGGGATCGGAACACTGAAGCTTTCTTT.

The chain recombines TRBV7-2 with TRBJ2-1; the D is unclear. Germline V gives CDR1 SGHTA, CDR2 FQGNSA. The V and J ends lost 4 bases and 4 bases respectively, with 14 bases between them. The CDR3 length is 15 residues. CDR3 loop: CASSSRSLPYNEQFF. In nucleotides, the CDR3 is TGTGCCAGCAGCTCCCGCTCCCTCCCGTACAATGAGCAGTTCTTC.

This chain joins TRBV5-1 and TRBJ2-7; no clear D. CDR3 length equals 16 residues. CDR1 is SGHRS, CDR2 YFSETQ, per germline. Trimming pared 3 bases from V and 2 bases from J, leaving 18 bases between. CDR3 DNA sequence: TGCGCCAGCAGCTCTACCGATCTACTCGTCCCCTACGAGCAGTACTTC. This codes for CASSSTDLLVPYEQYF.

The CDR3 DNA follows: TGCAGTGCTGGAACTAGCGGGGGGAACCAAGAGACCCAGTTCTTC. Its protein is CSAGTSGGNQETQFF. J is TRBJ2-1 and V is TRBV20-1; TRBD2 matches at 12 bases. Unmatched junction bases numbered 15, after V lost 5 bases and J lost 13 bases. The germline V gene has CDR1 DFQATT and CDR2 SNEGSKA (reference sequence). CDR3 size: 15 residues.

This clonotype was observed many times. The genes are TRBV6-5 and TRBJ2-7; D remains unclear. The CDR3 spans 15 residues. Trimming cost V 0 bases and J 0 bases, with 9 bases left between them. In germline, CDR1 is MNHEY, CDR2 SVGAGI. CDR3 sequence: CASSYSSGGSYEQYF. The CDR3 nucleotides read TGTGCCAGCAGTTACTCGAGTGGCGGCTCCTACGAGCAGTACTTC.

In regard to this clonotype: This clone may be a read error of a much larger clone one base away. The CDR3 DNA sequence: TGCAGCGTTGAATGGGGGGTAAGGGACAATGAGCAGTACTTC. It specifies CSVEWGVRDNEQYF. This rearrangement joins TRBV29-1 to TRBJ2-5; D may be TRBD1 or TRBD2 (6 bases each). The CDR3 contains 14 residues. Germline V lookup: CDR1 SQVTM, CDR2 ANQGSEA. Between the trimmed V and J ends, which lost 2 bases and 11 bases, there was a span of 21 bases.

This clonotype was counted a few times. The chain carries TRBV12-3 or TRBV12-4 and TRBJ1-2; a weak D match, TRBD1 (6 bases). The germline V and J ends were trimmed by 1 base and 5 bases, with 11 bases remaining between them. The CDR3 is made up of 14 amino acids. This CDR3 is CASSLGRTAYGYTF. In DNA, the CDR3 is TGTGCCAGCAGTTTAGGGCGGACAGCATATGGCTACACCTTC.

Note on this clonotype: Compared with germline, one end of the junction differs, possibly owing to a read error. The J gene is TRBJ2-1, the V gene TRBV30; 8 nucleotides match TRBD2. Germline CDR1 and CDR2: GTSNPN and SVGIG (reference sequence). The CDR3 extends over 12 amino acids. CDR3 sequence: CARSGGDDEQFF. For the CDR3, the DNA is TGTGCCCGGAGCGGGGGCGATGATGAGCAGTTCTTC. The variable domain in full, completed from reference TRBV30 and TRBJ2-1, reads SQTIHQWPATLVQPVGSPLSLECTVEGTSNPNLYWYRQAAGRGLQLLFYSVGIGQISSEVPQNLSASRPQDRQFILSSKKLLLSDSGFYLCARSGGDDEQFFGPGTRLTVL.

This chain uses TRBV4-1 with TRBJ2-1, with a possible D match to TRBD1 (6 bases). CDR1 and CDR2 from the germline V gene are MGHRA and YSYEKL. The V end was cut by 1 base, the J end by 3 bases, with 10 bases between. The CDR3 extends over 15 amino acids. This chain's CDR3 is CASSQGAGVYNEQFF. The CDR3 region has the DNA TGCGCCAGCAGCCAAGGGGCAGGGGTCTACAATGAGCAGTTCTTC.

The chain combines TRBV3-1 with TRBJ1-6, with a weak D call TRBD1 (6 bases). The CDR3 totals 16 residues. Germline-derived CDR1 and CDR2 are LGHDT and YNNKEL (reference sequence). Trimming removed 4 bases from V and 5 bases from J, with 15 bases in between. For the CDR3, the DNA is TGTGCCAGCAGCCCGGGACAAATAGGCCATAATTCACCCCTCCACTTT. It specifies CASSPGQIGHNSPLHF.

This chain links TRBV7-9 with TRBJ2-3; D possibly corresponds to TRBD2 (5 bases). The CDR3 length is 13 residues. Per germline, CDR1 SEHNR and CDR2 FQNEAQ (reference sequence). V was cut by 8 bases and J by 2 bases, with 11 bases left in between. The CDR3: CASARDITDTQYF. The CDR3 DNA sequence: TGTGCCAGCGCACGGGATATCACAGATACGCAGTATTTT.

The V call is TRBV12-3 or TRBV12-4, the J call TRBJ2-4; D remains unclear. The tail of the sequence fits TRBJ2-7 better, so the J call may be wrong. This CDR3 contains 12 residues. CDR3 sequence: CARSPEPYEQYF. CDR3 in DNA: TGTGCCAGAAGTCCCGAACCCTACGAGCAGTACTTC.

The rearrangement joins TRBV14 to TRBJ2-6; no firm D call. V shed 4 bases and J shed 2 bases, with 9 bases lying between them. The CDR3 consists of 15 residues. Germline loops: CDR1 SGHDN, CDR2 FVKESK. The CDR3 nucleotides read TGTGCCAGCAGCCGGGTGGGTGCTGGGGCCAACGTCCTGACTTTC. Translation: CASSRVGAGANVLTF.

The chain employs TRBV9 and TRBJ2-1; D tentatively fits TRBD1 or TRBD2 (5 bases each). CDR1 and CDR2 from the germline V gene are SGDLS and YYNGEE. This CDR3 region has 14 residues. The V end was cut by 3 bases, the J end by 9 bases, with 16 bases between. This CDR3 reads CASSARTKGTEQFF. CDR3 DNA sequence: TGTGCCAGCAGCGCCCGAACGAAAGGGACTGAGCAGTTCTTC.

This clonotype has at least ten counts. This chain uses TRBV9 with TRBJ1-1; the D is unclear. Between the trimmed V and J ends, which lost 0 bases and 4 bases, there was a span of 7 bases. Germline-derived CDR1 and CDR2 are SGDLS and YYNGEE. The CDR3 is made up of 13 amino acids. The CDR3 loop is CASSVAAGTEAFF. DNA for the CDR3: TGTGCCAGCAGCGTAGCTGCCGGCACTGAAGCTTTCTTT. Supplemented by reference TRBV9 and TRBJ1-1, the full variable domain reads DSGVTQTPKHLITATGQRVTLRCSPRSGDLSVYWYQQSLDQGLQFLIQYYNGEERAKGNILERFSAQQFPDLHSELNLSSLELGDSALYFCASSVAAGTEAFFGQGTRLTVV.

The V gene is TRBV20-1, the J gene TRBJ1-2, with unresolved D. Trimming left V 6 bases short and J 8 bases short, with 7 bases between. The CDR3 is made up of 9 amino acids. Germline-derived CDR1 and CDR2 are DFQATT and SNEGSKA (reference sequence). The CDR3 sequence is CSAIPGYTF. The CDR3 DNA is TGCAGTGCCATCCCGGGCTACACCTTC.

J is TRBJ1-2 and V is TRBV28; TRBD1 matches 8 bases. The CDR3 length is 14 residues. In germline, CDR1 is MDHEN, CDR2 SYDVKM. The ends lost 11 bases at V and 1 base at J; junction bases unmatched: 9. CDR3 loop: CAATRDRINYGYTF. CDR3 DNA: TGTGCCGCTACAAGGGACAGGATTAACTATGGCTACACCTTC.

As to this clonotype: The germline gene is not matched at one end of the junction; a read error may be the cause. This chain joins TRBV25-1 and TRBJ1-4; D uncertain. The CDR3 consists of 15 residues. Germline assignment: CDR1 MGHDK and CDR2 SYGVNS. CDR3 in DNA: TGTGCCGGCAGTGAACTTGACACAACTAATGAAAAACTGTTTTTT. Protein: CAGSELDTTNEKLFF.